The 25 T cell receptor beta chains below all came from one sample that was sequenced in a study of T cell changes during pregnancy in multiple sclerosis. TCRdb keeps only in-frame clones here, not all; method: immunoSEQ multiplex PCR. The sample has about 40,000 clones, about 87% seen once. This sample comprised peripheral blood, obtained in the first trimester of pregnancy. These TCRs come from a female donor in good health, enrolled as a control in a pregnancy study.

The chain links TRBV5-5 to TRBJ1-5; D possibly corresponds to TRBD1 (5 bases). V was clipped by 4 bases and J by 4 bases, with 12 bases between them. Germline V gene sequence: CDR1 SGHKS, CDR2 YYEKEE (reference sequence). The CDR3 consists of 14 residues. CDR3 amino acids: CASSHGGGNQPQHF. In nucleotides, the CDR3 is TGTGCCAGCAGCCACGGGGGGGGTAATCAGCCCCAGCATTTT.

Comment on this clone: A read error may account for a junction end that differs from germline. This chain links TRBV7-7 with TRBJ2-1; the D is unclear. Germline CDR1 SSHAT, CDR2 FNYEAQ (reference sequence). The length of the CDR3 is 12 residues. CDR3 DNA: TGTGCTAGCAGCTCTGAGTACAATGAGCAGTTCTTC. It yields the protein CASSSEYNEQFF.

The V gene is TRBV7-9, the J gene TRBJ2-5; the match to TRBD1 covers 8 bases. Trimming removed 2 bases from V and 2 bases from J; junction bases left unmatched: 4. This CDR3 has 15 amino acids. CDR1 and CDR2 (germline): SEHNR, FQNEAQ (reference sequence). CDR3 DNA sequence: TGTGCCAGCAGCTTACGGACAGGGCGACAAGAGACCCAGTACTTC. Translating gives CASSLRTGRQETQYF.

V gene TRBV7-6 combines with J gene TRBJ2-7, with 9 bases fitting TRBD1. From germline, CDR1 is SGHVS and CDR2 FNYEAQ. Trimming cost V 6 bases and J 6 bases; bases outside gene matches: 18. The CDR3 runs 17 residues. CDR3 in DNA: TGTGCCAGCAGTGCCCTCGGGGGACAGGGTGGTTTTGGCGAGCAGTACTTC. Translated: CASSALGGQGGFGEQYF.

V and J are TRBV5-1 and TRBJ1-4; TRBD1 matches 12 bases. The CDR3 has 15 residues. Trimming removed 3 bases from V and 7 bases from J; junction bases left unmatched: 4. From germline, CDR1 is SGHRS and CDR2 YFSETQ. The CDR3 sequence is CASSSGTGGGEKLFF. CDR3 coding DNA: TGCGCCAGCAGCTCCGGGACAGGGGGCGGTGAAAAACTGTTTTTT.

The chain employs TRBV7-2 and TRBJ2-1; 8 bases fit TRBD2. The V gene end was trimmed by 7 bases and the J gene end by 0 bases; junction bases not matched to a gene: 5. Germline V gene sequence: CDR1 SGHTA, CDR2 FQGNSA. This CDR3 is 15 amino acids long. DNA of the CDR3: TGTGCCAGCAACTCCCGGGGGGGCTCCTACAATGAGCAGTTCTTC. Translated: CASNSRGGSYNEQFF.

The V call is TRBV6-1, the J call TRBJ1-1, with D unclear. This CDR3 region has 13 residues. Trimming stripped 3 bases from V and 3 bases from J, with 8 bases between. Germline loops: CDR1 MNHNS, CDR2 SASEGT. CDR3 in DNA: TGTGCCAGCAGTGAGCAGGCTTACACTGAAGCTTTCTTT. Translated, it gives CASSEQAYTEAFF.

The gene calls are TRBV11-3 and TRBJ2-3; 9 positions agree with TRBD1. Germline loops: CDR1 SGHNT, CDR2 YENEEA. CDR3 length: 15 residues. Trimming cost V 5 bases and J 4 bases; bases outside gene matches: 7. This CDR3 is CASSGPGQGADTQYF. For the CDR3, the DNA is TGTGCCAGCAGCGGACCGGGACAGGGAGCAGATACGCAGTATTTT.

The chain carries TRBV11-3 and TRBJ1-1, with a weak D call TRBD1 (5 bases). Germline V gene lookup returns CDR1 SGHNT and CDR2 YENEEA. V was cut by 0 bases and J by 6 bases, with 8 bases left in between. The CDR3 runs to 13 residues. The CDR3 DNA reads TGTGCCAGCAGCTTAGATCAGGGTTCTGAAGCTTTCTTT. Its protein product is CASSLDQGSEAFF.

The sample holds one count of this clone. The J gene is TRBJ2-1, the V gene TRBV9; perhaps TRBD1 as D (5 bases). The germline CDR1 and CDR2 sequences are SGDLS and YYNGEE. V was clipped by 2 bases and J by 6 bases, with 18 bases between them. This CDR3 is 16 amino acids long. The DNA for the CDR3 is TGTGCCAGCAGCGTGGCCGCCCCCCTGGGGCCCAATGAGCAGTTCTTC. The encoded protein is CASSVAAPLGPNEQFF.

This sequence joins TRBV9 and TRBJ2-7; TRBD2 matches at 8 bases. The V gene's germline CDR1 is SGDLS and CDR2 YYNGEE. The CDR3 has 14 residues. Trimming took 0 bases from V and 2 from J; bases not matched to a gene: 1. The CDR3 coding sequence is TGTGCCAGCAGCGTAGCGGGGGGGACCTACGAGCAGTACTTC. This codes for CASSVAGGTYEQYF.

The chain uses TRBV18 and TRBJ2-2, with no clear D. The CDR3 contains 14 residues. Trimming shortened V by 6 bases and J by 6 bases, and 14 bases separated the two germline ends. Per germline, CDR1 KGHSH and CDR2 LQKENI. The CDR3 nucleotides are TGTGCCAGCTCCCCTGTTCGTGAGTCCGGGGAGCTGTTTTTT. Translation gives CASSPVRESGELFF.

The J gene is TRBJ1-6, the V gene TRBV6-6; weak D call: TRBD1 (5 bases). CDR1 is MNHNY and CDR2 is SVGAGI in the germline V gene (reference sequence). This CDR3 has 15 residues. The CDR3 region is CATREARGDISPLHF. The CDR3 bases are TGTGCGACCAGGGAGGCCAGAGGGGATATTTCACCCCTCCACTTT.

The gene calls are TRBV9 and TRBJ1-1, with D tentatively TRBD1 (6 bases). The CDR3 totals 13 residues. V was cut by 0 bases and J by 10 bases, with 13 bases left in between. The V gene's germline CDR1 is SGDLS and CDR2 YYNGEE. CDR3 nucleotide sequence: TGTGCCAGCAGCGTAGCTATGGACAGCCCAGCTTTCTTT. It encodes CASSVAMDSPAFF. Together with reference TRBV9 and TRBJ1-1, the CDR3 gives the full variable domain: DSGVTQTPKHLITATGQRVTLRCSPRSGDLSVYWYQQSLDQGLQFLIQYYNGEERAKGNILERFSAQQFPDLHSELNLSSLELGDSALYFCASSVAMDSPAFFGQGTRLTVV.

V is TRBV5-4 and J is TRBJ2-1, with D possibly being TRBD2 (6 bases). In germline, CDR1 is SGHNT, CDR2 YYREEE (reference sequence). The CDR3 has 15 residues. V gave up 0 bases and J gave up 10 bases, with 17 bases separating them. This CDR3 reads CASSLAARSGGEQFF. The CDR3 nucleotides are TGTGCCAGCAGCTTGGCCGCCCGATCCGGAGGGGAGCAGTTCTTC.

V is TRBV6-6 and J is TRBJ1-2; TRBD1 agrees at 8 bases. The germline V gene has CDR1 MNHNY and CDR2 SVGAGI (reference sequence). V shed 6 bases and J 7 bases; nucleotides not matched to a gene: 16. CDR3 length: 16 amino acids. CDR3 protein: CASRLGPGGLGFGYTF. DNA for the CDR3: TGTGCCAGCAGGCTCGGCCCAGGGGGCCTCGGTTTTGGCTACACCTTC.

The V call is TRBV10-3, the J call TRBJ1-3; 7 bases align to TRBD1. The germline V gene encodes CDR1 ENHRY and CDR2 SYGVKD. The CDR3 has 18 amino acids. J lost 3 bases, V lost 3 bases, and 14 bases had no gene match. The CDR3 DNA reads TGTGCCATCAGTGACCCGAACGTAGGGACAGTTCTTGGAAACACCATATATTTT. Residues: CAISDPNVGTVLGNTIYF.

V gene TRBV18 combines with J gene TRBJ1-4, with D perhaps TRBD1 (5 bases). There are 18 residues in the CDR3. Trimming left V 3 bases short and J 0 bases short, with 17 bases between. Germline values: CDR1 KGHSH, CDR2 LQKENI. CDR3 in amino acids: CASSPKAFDSATNEKLFF. The CDR3, as DNA: TGTGCCAGCTCACCTAAAGCCTTCGACAGTGCAACTAATGAAAAACTGTTTTTT.

This chain joins TRBV6-6 and TRBJ1-4; D is ambiguous. The CDR3 runs 15 residues. Germline CDR1 reads MNHNY; CDR2 reads SVGAGI (reference sequence). Trimming shortened V by 5 bases and J by 0 bases, and 10 bases separated the two germline ends. The CDR3 region has the DNA TGTGCCAGCAGTCCGCCTCAGGCAACTAATGAAAAACTGTTTTTT. It codes for CASSPPQATNEKLFF.

The J gene is TRBJ1-5, the V gene TRBV6-6; 9 bases match TRBD1. The ends lost 3 bases at V and 5 bases at J; junction bases unmatched: 8. Looked up from germline, CDR1 is MNHNY and CDR2 is SVGAGI (reference sequence). The CDR3 runs 16 residues. DNA for the CDR3: TGTGCCAGCAGTTATCGGGGACAGGGAGGGGATCAGCCCCAGCATTTT. Amino acids: CASSYRGQGGDQPQHF.

CDR3 residues: CASSLSQGGGYTF. CDR3 sequence (DNA): TGCGCCAGCAGCTTGAGTCAGGGAGGTGGCTACACCTTC. This chain links TRBV5-1 with TRBJ1-2, with D perhaps matching TRBD1 (5 bases). The CDR3 spans 13 residues. Trimming pared 1 base from V and 7 bases from J, leaving 11 bases between. Germline lookup yields CDR1 SGHRS and CDR2 YFSETQ.

V gene TRBV5-1 combines with J gene TRBJ2-2, with 12 bases matching TRBD2. The V gene end was trimmed by 0 bases and the J gene end by 4 bases; junction bases not matched to a gene: 4. Germline loops: CDR1 SGHRS, CDR2 YFSETQ. The CDR3 sequence is 17 residues long. The CDR3 here is CASSLAASGRVTGELFF. DNA for the CDR3: TGCGCCAGCAGCTTGGCCGCTAGCGGGAGGGTCACCGGGGAGCTGTTTTTT.

This chain links TRBV5-1 with TRBJ1-2; D perhaps matches TRBD1 (6 bases). V was clipped by 3 bases and J by 2 bases, with 14 bases between them. The CDR3 is made up of 15 amino acids. Germline assignment: CDR1 SGHRS and CDR2 YFSETQ. The CDR3 bases are TGCGCCAGCAGCTATGGACAGAATATGAACTATGGCTACACCTTC. Amino acid sequence: CASSYGQNMNYGYTF. The full variable domain, in which reference TRBV5-1 and TRBJ1-2 provide the parts outside the CDR3, is KAGVTQTPRYLIKTRGQQVTLSCSPISGHRSVSWYQQTPGQGLQFLFEYFSETQRNKGNFPGRFSGRQFSNSRSEMNVSTLELGDSALYLCASSYGQNMNYGYTFGSGTRLTVV.

The V call is TRBV11-3, the J call TRBJ2-1; D unresolved. V was shortened by 5 bases and J by 2 bases, with 13 bases between the two germline ends. Germline CDR1 and CDR2: SGHNT and YENEEA. The CDR3 runs to 15 residues. The CDR3 here is CASSRDERPYNEQFF. The CDR3 nucleotides read TGTGCCAGCAGCCGAGATGAGCGCCCCTACAATGAGCAGTTCTTC.

This clone has only one observation. The rearrangement links TRBV6-5 to TRBJ2-5; no clear D. Trimming left V 0 bases short and J 7 bases short, with 9 bases between. Per germline, CDR1 MNHEY and CDR2 SVGAGI. This CDR3 has 13 residues. The CDR3 sequence: CASSYSIDGTQYF. The CDR3 DNA follows: TGTGCCAGCAGTTACTCGATAGATGGGACCCAGTACTTC.